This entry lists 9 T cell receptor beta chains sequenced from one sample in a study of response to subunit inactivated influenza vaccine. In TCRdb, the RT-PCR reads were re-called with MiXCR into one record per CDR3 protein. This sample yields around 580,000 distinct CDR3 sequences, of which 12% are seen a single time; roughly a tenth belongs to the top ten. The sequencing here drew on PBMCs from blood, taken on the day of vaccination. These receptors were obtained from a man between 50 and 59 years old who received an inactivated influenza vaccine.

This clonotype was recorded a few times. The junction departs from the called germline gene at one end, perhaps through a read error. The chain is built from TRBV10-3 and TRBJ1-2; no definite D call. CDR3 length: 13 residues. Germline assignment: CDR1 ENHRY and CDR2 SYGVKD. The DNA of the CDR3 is TGTGCCATCAATGAGGAAACTAACTATGGCTACACCTTC. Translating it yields CAINEETNYGYTF.

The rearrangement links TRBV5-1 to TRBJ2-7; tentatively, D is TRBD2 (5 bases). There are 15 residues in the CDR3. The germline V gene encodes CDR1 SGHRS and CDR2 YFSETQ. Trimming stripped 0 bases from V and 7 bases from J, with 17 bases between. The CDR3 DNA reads TGCGCCAGCAGCTTGGCCCCCAGGACTTCCTGGGAGCAGTACTTC. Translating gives CASSLAPRTSWEQYF.

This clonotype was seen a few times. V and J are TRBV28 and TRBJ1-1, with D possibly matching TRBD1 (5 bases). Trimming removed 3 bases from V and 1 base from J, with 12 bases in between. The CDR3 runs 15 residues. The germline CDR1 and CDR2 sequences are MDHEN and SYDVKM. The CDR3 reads CASSLTAGANTEAFF. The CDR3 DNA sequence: TGTGCCAGCAGTTTGACAGCGGGCGCGAACACTGAAGCTTTCTTT.

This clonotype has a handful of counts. The CDR3: CASSTNRGPNEKLFF. CDR3 coding DNA: TGTGCCAGCAGCACAAACAGGGGACCTAATGAAAAACTGTTTTTT. This rearrangement joins TRBV5-5 to TRBJ1-4; 7 bases align to TRBD1. Germline V gene lookup returns CDR1 SGHKS and CDR2 YYEKEE (reference sequence). V was clipped by 4 bases and J by 3 bases; unmatched bases: 6. The CDR3 runs to 15 residues.

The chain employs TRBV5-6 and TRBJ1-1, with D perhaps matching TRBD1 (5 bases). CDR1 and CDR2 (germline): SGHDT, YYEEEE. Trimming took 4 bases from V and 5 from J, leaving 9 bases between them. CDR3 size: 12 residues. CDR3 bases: TGTGCCAGCAGCCGTTGGGGGACTGAAGCTTTCTTT. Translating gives CASSRWGTEAFF. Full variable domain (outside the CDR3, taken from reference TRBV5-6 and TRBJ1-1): DAGVTQSPTHLIKTRGQQVTLRCSPKSGHDTVSWYQQALGQGPQFIFQYYEEEERQRGNFPDRFSGHQFPNYSSELNVNALLLGDSALYLCASSRWGTEAFFGQGTRLTVV.

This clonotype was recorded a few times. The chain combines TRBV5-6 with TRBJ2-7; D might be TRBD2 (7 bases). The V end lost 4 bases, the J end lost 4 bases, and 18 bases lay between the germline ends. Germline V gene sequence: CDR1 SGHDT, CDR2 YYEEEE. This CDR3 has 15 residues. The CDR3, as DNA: TGTGCCAGCAGCCAGGGAGGGGGAGTCCATTACGAGCAGTACTTC. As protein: CASSQGGGVHYEQYF.

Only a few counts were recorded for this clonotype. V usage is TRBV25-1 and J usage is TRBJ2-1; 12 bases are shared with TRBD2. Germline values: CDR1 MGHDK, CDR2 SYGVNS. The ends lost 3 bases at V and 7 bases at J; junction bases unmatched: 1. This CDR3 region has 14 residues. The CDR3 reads CASSDLAGGNEQFF. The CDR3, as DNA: TGTGCCAGCAGTGATCTAGCGGGAGGGAATGAGCAGTTCTTC.

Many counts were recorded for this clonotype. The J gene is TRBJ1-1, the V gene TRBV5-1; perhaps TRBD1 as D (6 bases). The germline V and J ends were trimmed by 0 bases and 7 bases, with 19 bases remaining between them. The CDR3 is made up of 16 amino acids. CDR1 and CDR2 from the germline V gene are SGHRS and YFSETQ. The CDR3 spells CASSLGFSAGASEAFF. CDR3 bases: TGCGCCAGCAGCTTGGGATTCTCGGCAGGGGCAAGTGAAGCTTTCTTT.

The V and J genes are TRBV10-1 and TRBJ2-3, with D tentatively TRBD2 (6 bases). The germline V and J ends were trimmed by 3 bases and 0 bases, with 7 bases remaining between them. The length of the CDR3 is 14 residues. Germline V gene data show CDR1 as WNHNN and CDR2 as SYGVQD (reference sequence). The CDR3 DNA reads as TGCGCCAGCAGTGAAGGGACTAGCACAGATACGCAGTATTTT. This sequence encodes CASSEGTSTDTQYF.